Sequencing of this TCR beta chain was carried out in a study of CD8 T cells in ankylosing spondylitis. Study-wide findings and caveats: Ankylosing spondylitis blood appeared to be characterized by a TCR beta motif of under 10 highly homologous variants.

TCRdb called the 5' RACE reads again in MiXCR, with one record for every CDR3 protein. The sample lists more than 650,000 distinct CDR3 sequences, 12% occurring once. This clonotype was seen a handful of times. Its antigen is currently unknown. The TCR was taken from a male donor with ankylosing spondylitis. The material sequenced was blood, either unsorted or a sorted T cell fraction (not recorded which).

The CDR3 DNA sequence: TGTGCCAGCAGCTTATTCTGGAGCTCCTACAATGAGCAGTTCTTC. It yields the protein CASSLFWSSYNEQFF. The rearrangement links TRBV7-2 to TRBJ2-1; no definite D call. The germline CDR1 and CDR2 sequences are SGHTA and FQGNSA. CDR3 length: 15 amino acids. V was clipped by 2 bases and J by 0 bases, with 8 bases between them.